Below, 9 T cell receptor beta chains from the same sample are listed, as sequenced in a study of vaccination effects on CD4 cells after COVID-19. For these receptors, no antigen is known. Cultured cells yielded isolated CD4+ T cells after 10 to 11 days. TCRdb keeps only in-frame clones here, not all; method: immunoSEQ multiplex PCR. The sample records tens of thousands of clones, more than 75% being singletons. The sequencing here drew on CD4+ T cells from PBMCs cultured without peptide, taken before COVID-19 vaccination. Every receptor here comes from a human donor who had a prior SARS-CoV-2 infection.

V usage is TRBV7-9 and J usage is TRBJ2-1; unclear D gene. The germline gives CDR1 SEHNR, CDR2 FQNEAQ (reference sequence). Trimming cost V 7 bases and J 1 base, with 8 bases left between them. This CDR3 comprises 13 residues. The CDR3 here is CASTPGSYNEQFF. In DNA form, the CDR3 reads TGTGCCAGCACCCCCGGGTCCTACAATGAGCAGTTCTTC.

V is TRBV10-3 and J is TRBJ2-5, with D uncertain. CDR3 length: 13 amino acids. Germline CDR1 ENHRY, CDR2 SYGVKD. V lost 9 bases, J lost 3 bases, and 14 bases lay in between. This CDR3 is CAIAQDIEETQYF. The CDR3 nucleotides are TGTGCCATAGCTCAGGATATAGAAGAGACCCAGTACTTC.

This chain links TRBV6-2 or TRBV6-3 with TRBJ2-1, with 9 bases fitting TRBD2. Germline-derived CDR1 and CDR2 are MNHEY and SVGEGT. The junction had 16 bases not matched to a gene; V was cut back by 7 bases and J by 9 bases. The CDR3 spans 16 residues. In DNA form, the CDR3 reads TGTGCCAGCACCCCCCAGGGGCTAGCGGGATCGGGTGAGCAGTTCTTC. Protein sequence: CASTPQGLAGSGEQFF.

The V and J genes are TRBV24-1 and TRBJ2-3; maybe TRBD2 (5 bases). Germline V gene lookup returns CDR1 KGHDR and CDR2 SFDVKD. The CDR3 has 17 amino acids. The ends were cut back, 0 bases at V and 0 bases at J, with 12 bases in the middle. The CDR3 bases are TGTGCCACCAGTGATTTGCCTACTAGTCCAAGCACAGATACGCAGTATTTT. This gives the protein CATSDLPTSPSTDTQYF.

This clone turned up a few times. V is TRBV5-4 and J is TRBJ2-5, with a weak D call TRBD2 (6 bases). The CDR3 has 15 residues. Germline CDR1 and CDR2: SGHNT and YYREEE (reference sequence). V lost 4 bases, J lost 5 bases, and 18 bases lay in between. The CDR3 DNA sequence: TGTGCCAGCAGCCCAACGTGGGCTAGCGCGGAGACCCAGTACTTC. Its protein product is CASSPTWASAETQYF.

A few counts support this clone. V usage is TRBV2 and J usage is TRBJ1-1, with a tentative D call TRBD1 (5 bases). The V end lost 8 bases, the J end lost 2 bases, and 12 bases lay between the germline ends. Germline CDR1 reads SNHLY; CDR2 reads FYNNEI. There are 13 residues in the CDR3. The CDR3 DNA follows: TGTGCCAGCGGGGTACAGGTAAACACTGAAGCTTTCTTT. Amino acid sequence: CASGVQVNTEAFF.

This clone was seen a single time. The gene calls are TRBV5-1 and TRBJ2-3; no clear D. Deletions cut 0 bases from V and 4 bases from J, with 9 bases between. The CDR3 has 14 residues. Germline V gene sequence: CDR1 SGHRS, CDR2 YFSETQ. CDR3 loop: CASSLGRPPDTQYF. Here the CDR3 DNA reads TGCGCCAGCAGCTTGGGCCGCCCCCCAGATACGCAGTATTTT.

This clone was detected only once. A junction end diverges from the germline sequence, so it may reflect a read error. The chain has TRBV9 and TRBJ2-2, with 10 bases that match TRBD1. The CDR3 is 16 residues long. Germline V gene sequence: CDR1 SGDLS, CDR2 YYNGEE. The CDR3 protein is CASSGRQGAKTGELFF. The CDR3 DNA reads TGTGCCAGCAGCGGACGACAGGGGGCGAAAACCGGGGAGCTGTTTTTT.

CDR3 DNA sequence: TGTGCCAGTAGCACGGGTCTCGTCCAGACCCAGTACTTC. Translating gives CASSTGLVQTQYF. The chain joins TRBV19 to TRBJ2-5; D not resolved. This CDR3 contains 13 residues. Per the germline V gene, CDR1 is LNHDA and CDR2 is SQIVND (reference sequence). Trimming left V 6 bases short and J 6 bases short, with 14 bases between.